These T cell receptor beta chains were read from a single sample in a study of blood T cell repertoires in COVID-19. Profiling relied on immunoSEQ multiplex PCR, and the TCRdb table lists in-frame clones only, not all of them. Among about 110,000 clones, 80% to 90% were seen once, and the ten largest hold 1.1%. The source material was peripheral blood. These receptors originate from a human donor in a cohort sampled during active COVID-19. Both conserved end residues are part of each CDR3. The order of the fields is D gene, J gene, clone size, V gene, CDR3 DNA, CDR3 protein. D genes are given only for firm matches. The size field is filled for only some rows; it gives once, few, many or a size class.

D gene: TRBD2; J gene: TRBJ2-1; clone size: -; V gene: TRBV10-2; CDR3 DNA: TGCGCCAGCAGTCTTAGCGGGAGCTATGAGCAGTTCTTC; CDR3 protein: CASSLSGSYEQFF
D gene: TRBD1; J gene: TRBJ1-3; clone size: -; V gene: TRBV6-6; CDR3 DNA: TGTGCCAGCAGTTACTCGACAGGGTCCGGAAACACCATATATTTT; CDR3 protein: CASSYSTGSGNTIYF
D gene: TRBD1; J gene: TRBJ2-7; clone size: -; V gene: TRBV4-2; CDR3 DNA: TGTGCCAGCAGCCAAGATCGGAGTCGAGATCCCGGGACAGCCCATTACGAGCAGTACTTC; CDR3 protein: CASSQDRSRDPGTAHYEQYF
D gene: TRBD2; J gene: TRBJ2-1; clone size: -; V gene: TRBV28; CDR3 DNA: TGTGCCAGCAGTTTATGGTTAGCGGGAGGCCCTAATGAGCAGTTCTTC; CDR3 protein: CASSLWLAGGPNEQFF
D gene: -; J gene: TRBJ1-4; clone size: -; V gene: TRBV7-9; CDR3 DNA: TGTGCCAGCAGCGACCTTCGGGCCCGGCACGGGGATGAAAAACTGTTTTTT; CDR3 protein: CASSDLRARHGDEKLFF
D gene: TRBD2; J gene: TRBJ2-3; clone size: -; V gene: TRBV6-6; CDR3 DNA: TGTGCCAGCAGTCACGGACAGCGGGGGATTAGCACAGATACGCAGTATTTT; CDR3 protein: CASSHGQRGISTDTQYF
D gene: -; J gene: TRBJ2-3; clone size: -; V gene: TRBV5-5; CDR3 DNA: TGTGCCAGCAGCTTGGGGTTCGTAGGACACACTAGCACAGATACGCAGTATTTT; CDR3 protein: CASSLGFVGHTSTDTQYF
D gene: -; J gene: TRBJ1-1; clone size: -; V gene: TRBV12-3/TRBV12-4; CDR3 DNA: TGTGCCAGCAGCAGGACAGCCGGGAGGTTGGCTTTCTTT; CDR3 protein: CASSRTAGRLAFF
D gene: -; J gene: TRBJ1-1; clone size: -; V gene: TRBV11-3; CDR3 DNA: TGTGCCAGCAGTCGTACAGGCAGCCCCGAAGCTTTCTTT; CDR3 protein: CASSRTGSPEAFF
D gene: TRBD2; J gene: TRBJ2-5; clone size: -; V gene: TRBV9; CDR3 DNA: TGTGCCAGCAGCGGGACTAGAGGCGAGACCCAGTACTTC; CDR3 protein: CASSGTRGETQYF
D gene: TRBD1; J gene: TRBJ1-2; clone size: -; V gene: TRBV6-6; CDR3 DNA: TGTGCCAGCAGACCCTATACAGGGGACTATGGCTACACCTTC; CDR3 protein: CASRPYTGDYGYTF
D gene: TRBD2; J gene: TRBJ2-1; clone size: -; V gene: TRBV11-2; CDR3 DNA: TGTGCCAGCAGCTTAGAACTAGCGGGGCGACCCTACAATGAGCAGTTCTTC; CDR3 protein: CASSLELAGRPYNEQFF
D gene: TRBD2; J gene: TRBJ2-5; clone size: -; V gene: TRBV7-2; CDR3 DNA: TGTGCCAGCAGCTTAGAGGGCGGGGGGGGGAGAGAGACCCAGTACTTC; CDR3 protein: CASSLEGGGGRETQYF
D gene: -; J gene: TRBJ2-5; clone size: -; V gene: TRBV20-1; CDR3 DNA: TGCAGTGCTACCCCTTTGGCGACCCAGTACTTC; CDR3 protein: CSATPLATQYF
D gene: TRBD1; J gene: TRBJ1-2; clone size: -; V gene: TRBV19; CDR3 DNA: TGTGCCAGTAGTATAGGCACGGCAGGGGGGACGCGAAATGGCTACACCTTC; CDR3 protein: CASSIGTAGGTRNGYTF
D gene: TRBD1; J gene: TRBJ2-1; clone size: -; V gene: TRBV5-1; CDR3 DNA: TGCGCCAGCAGCTACCGGGACAGGGCCCCCAATGAGCAGTTCTTC; CDR3 protein: CASSYRDRAPNEQFF
D gene: -; J gene: TRBJ1-1; clone size: -; V gene: TRBV18; CDR3 DNA: TGTGCCAGCTCACCAGGTTCTAGAGAGACTGAAGCTTTCTTT; CDR3 protein: CASSPGSRETEAFF
D gene: -; J gene: TRBJ1-5; clone size: -; V gene: TRBV10-3; CDR3 DNA: TGTGCCATCAGTGATGTTGTATATAGCAATCAGCCCCAGCATTTT; CDR3 protein: CAISDVVYSNQPQHF
D gene: -; J gene: TRBJ2-7; clone size: -; V gene: TRBV9; CDR3 DNA: TGTGCCAGCAGCCGGACAATGGGACAACTCTCCTACGAGCAGTACTTC; CDR3 protein: CASSRTMGQLSYEQYF
D gene: -; J gene: TRBJ2-5; clone size: -; V gene: TRBV7-9; CDR3 DNA: TGTGCCAGCAGCCCCGAGAGAGGAACCCAGTACTTC; CDR3 protein: CASSPERGTQYF
D gene: -; J gene: TRBJ1-3; clone size: -; V gene: TRBV28; CDR3 DNA: TGTGCCAGCAGTTTGGACAGTCCAAACACCATATATTTT; CDR3 protein: CASSLDSPNTIYF
D gene: TRBD1; J gene: TRBJ1-2; clone size: -; V gene: TRBV20-1; CDR3 DNA: TGCAGTGCTCGTGGACAGGGGTTCGCCTATGGCTACACCTTC; CDR3 protein: CSARGQGFAYGYTF
D gene: -; J gene: TRBJ2-7; clone size: once; V gene: TRBV25-1; CDR3 DNA: TGTGCCAGCAGTGAATCCCGGGGGAGGAACGAGCAGTACTTC; CDR3 protein: CASSESRGRNEQYF
D gene: -; J gene: TRBJ2-7; clone size: -; V gene: TRBV24-1; CDR3 DNA: TGTGCCACCAGTGATCCCCGATCTAGGAGCCCCTACGAGCAGTACTTC; CDR3 protein: CATSDPRSRSPYEQYF
D gene: -; J gene: TRBJ1-6; clone size: -; V gene: TRBV4-3; CDR3 DNA: TGCGCCAGCAGCCGGTGGACAGCGAGCAACAATAATTCACCCCTCCACTTT; CDR3 protein: CASSRWTASNNNSPLHF
D gene: TRBD1; J gene: TRBJ2-7; clone size: -; V gene: TRBV13; CDR3 DNA: TGTGCCAGCAGCTCGGACAGGGGCCACGAGCAGTACTTC; CDR3 protein: CASSSDRGHEQYF
D gene: TRBD1; J gene: TRBJ1-2; clone size: once; V gene: TRBV5-1; CDR3 DNA: TGCGCCAGCAGCTTGCAGGGGGCCTATGGCTACACCTTC; CDR3 protein: CASSLQGAYGYTF
D gene: -; J gene: TRBJ2-1; clone size: once; V gene: TRBV27; CDR3 DNA: TGTGCCAGCAGTTTAAGAGGCGGGATCTCCTACAATGAGCAGTTCTTC; CDR3 protein: CASSLRGGISYNEQFF